This T cell receptor (beta chain) was obtained from a study of control samples from healthy donors and cancer patients. The method was immunoSEQ multiplex PCR; TCRdb's version includes in-frame clones alone and lacks a portion of them. The sample includes around 230,000 clones, around 94% of them seen just once. CDR1 and CDR2 from the germline V gene are LGHDT and YNNKEL (reference sequence). With 8 bases clipped from V and 2 bases from J, the junction kept 2 bases outside the gene matches. This CDR3 spans 14 amino acids. The sample consisted of blood. V and J are TRBV3-1 (or the pseudogene TRBV3-2) and TRBJ2-2; TRBD1 agrees at 10 bases. The receptor comes from a man aged 45 to 65 in good health. This CDR3 is CASRDRGNTGELFF. CDR3 bases: TGTGCCAGCCGGGACAGGGGTAACACCGGGGAGCTGTTTTTT.